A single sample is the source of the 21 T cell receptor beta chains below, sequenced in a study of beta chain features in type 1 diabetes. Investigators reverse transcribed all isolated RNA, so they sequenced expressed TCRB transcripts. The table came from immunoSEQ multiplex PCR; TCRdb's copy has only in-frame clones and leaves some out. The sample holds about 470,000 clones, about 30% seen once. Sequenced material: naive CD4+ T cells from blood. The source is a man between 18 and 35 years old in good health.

CDR3 sequence reads: CAWSLGQPNQPQHF. The CDR3 bases are TGTGCCTGGAGTTTAGGACAACCGAATCAGCCCCAGCATTTT. This chain uses TRBV30 with TRBJ1-5, with D perhaps matching TRBD1 (5 bases). V lost 2 bases to trimming and J lost 4 bases, with 12 bases between them. CDR1 is GTSNPN, CDR2 SVGIG, per germline (reference sequence). This CDR3 has 14 residues.

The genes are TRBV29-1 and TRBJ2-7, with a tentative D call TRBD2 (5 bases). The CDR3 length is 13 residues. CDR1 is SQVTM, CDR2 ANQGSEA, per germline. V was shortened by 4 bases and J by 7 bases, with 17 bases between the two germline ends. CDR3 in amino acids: CSVGPGVRGEQYF. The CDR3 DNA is TGCAGCGTTGGACCCGGGGTCCGCGGTGAGCAGTACTTC.

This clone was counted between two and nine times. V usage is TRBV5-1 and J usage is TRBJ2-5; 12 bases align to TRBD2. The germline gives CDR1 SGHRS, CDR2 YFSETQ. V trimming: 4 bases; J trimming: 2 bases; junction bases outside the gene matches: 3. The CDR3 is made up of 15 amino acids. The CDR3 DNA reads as TGCGCCAGCAGCATCGGGACTAGCGGGCAAGAGACCCAGTACTTC. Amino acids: CASSIGTSGQETQYF. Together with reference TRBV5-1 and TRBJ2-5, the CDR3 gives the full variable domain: KAGVTQTPRYLIKTRGQQVTLSCSPISGHRSVSWYQQTPGQGLQFLFEYFSETQRNKGNFPGRFSGRQFSNSRSEMNVSTLELGDSALYLCASSIGTSGQETQYFGPGTRLLVL.

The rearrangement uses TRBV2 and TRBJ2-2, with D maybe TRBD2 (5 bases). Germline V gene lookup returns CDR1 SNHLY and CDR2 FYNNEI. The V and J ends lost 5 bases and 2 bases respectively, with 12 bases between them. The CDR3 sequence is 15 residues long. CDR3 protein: CASSKERENTGELFF. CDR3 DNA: TGTGCCAGCAGTAAGGAACGGGAAAACACCGGGGAGCTGTTTTTT.

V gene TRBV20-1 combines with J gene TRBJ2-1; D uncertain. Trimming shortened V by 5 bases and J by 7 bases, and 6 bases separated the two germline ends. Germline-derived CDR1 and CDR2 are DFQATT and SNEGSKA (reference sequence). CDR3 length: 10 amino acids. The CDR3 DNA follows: TGCAGTGCTCTACGGAATGAGCAGTTCTTC. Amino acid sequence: CSALRNEQFF.

The CDR3, as DNA: TGCGCCAGCAGCCAAGATATCGTCCGGGAGGGCAAAAACATTCAGTACTTC. It codes for CASSQDIVREGKNIQYF. The chain employs TRBV4-1 and TRBJ2-4; 8 nucleotides match TRBD2. V trimming: 0 bases; J trimming: 3 bases; junction bases outside the gene matches: 7. Germline V gives CDR1 MGHRA, CDR2 YSYEKL. This CDR3 is 17 amino acids long.

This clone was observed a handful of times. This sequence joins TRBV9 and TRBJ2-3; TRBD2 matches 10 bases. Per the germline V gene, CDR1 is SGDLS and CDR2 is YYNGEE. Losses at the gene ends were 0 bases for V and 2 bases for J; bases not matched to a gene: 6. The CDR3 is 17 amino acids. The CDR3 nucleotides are TGTGCCAGCAGCGTAGACGGAGCGGGAGGGGCCACAGATACGCAGTATTTT. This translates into CASSVDGAGGATDTQYF.

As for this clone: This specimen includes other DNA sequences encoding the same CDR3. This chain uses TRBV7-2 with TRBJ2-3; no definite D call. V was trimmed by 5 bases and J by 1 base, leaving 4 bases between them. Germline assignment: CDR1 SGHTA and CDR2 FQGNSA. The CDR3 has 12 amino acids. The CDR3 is CASSPRTDTQYF. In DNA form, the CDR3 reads TGTGCCAGCAGCCCCCGCACAGATACGCAGTATTTT.

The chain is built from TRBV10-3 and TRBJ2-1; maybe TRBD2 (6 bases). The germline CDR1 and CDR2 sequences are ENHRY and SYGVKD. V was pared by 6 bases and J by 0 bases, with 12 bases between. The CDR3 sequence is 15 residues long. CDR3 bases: TGTGCCATCAGGGACGGGGGACCCTCCTACAATGAGCAGTTCTTC. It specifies CAIRDGGPSYNEQFF.

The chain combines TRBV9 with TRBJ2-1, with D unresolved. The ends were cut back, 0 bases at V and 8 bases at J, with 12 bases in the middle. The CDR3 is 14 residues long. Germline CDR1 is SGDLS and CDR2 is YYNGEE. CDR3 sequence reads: CASSVVPGVDEQFF. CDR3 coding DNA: TGTGCCAGCAGCGTAGTCCCCGGCGTGGATGAGCAGTTCTTC.

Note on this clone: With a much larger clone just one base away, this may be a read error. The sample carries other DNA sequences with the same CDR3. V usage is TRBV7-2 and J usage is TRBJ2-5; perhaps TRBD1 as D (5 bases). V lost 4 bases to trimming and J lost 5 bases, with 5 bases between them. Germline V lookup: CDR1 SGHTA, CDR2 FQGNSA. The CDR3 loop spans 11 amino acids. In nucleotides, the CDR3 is TGTGCCAGCAGCTCAGGGGAGACCCAGTACTTC. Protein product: CASSSGETQYF.

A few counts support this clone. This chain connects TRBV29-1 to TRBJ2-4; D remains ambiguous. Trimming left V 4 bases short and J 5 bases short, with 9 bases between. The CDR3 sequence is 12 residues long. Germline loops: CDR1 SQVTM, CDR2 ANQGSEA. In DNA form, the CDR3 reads TGCAGCGTTGTCGAAAGCCAAAACATTCAGTACTTC. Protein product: CSVVESQNIQYF.

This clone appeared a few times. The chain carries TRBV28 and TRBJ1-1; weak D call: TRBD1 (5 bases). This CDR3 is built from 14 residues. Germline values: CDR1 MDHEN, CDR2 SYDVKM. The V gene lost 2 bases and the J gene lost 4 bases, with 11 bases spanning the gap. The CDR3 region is CASSLGARRTEAFF. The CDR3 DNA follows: TGTGCCAGCAGTTTAGGGGCCAGGCGCACTGAAGCTTTCTTT.

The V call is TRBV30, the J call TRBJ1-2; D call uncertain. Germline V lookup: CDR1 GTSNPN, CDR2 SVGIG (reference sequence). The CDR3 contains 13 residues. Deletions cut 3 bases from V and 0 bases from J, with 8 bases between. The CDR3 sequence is CAWSRSANYGYTF. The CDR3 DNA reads TGTGCCTGGAGCCGCAGCGCTAACTATGGCTACACCTTC.

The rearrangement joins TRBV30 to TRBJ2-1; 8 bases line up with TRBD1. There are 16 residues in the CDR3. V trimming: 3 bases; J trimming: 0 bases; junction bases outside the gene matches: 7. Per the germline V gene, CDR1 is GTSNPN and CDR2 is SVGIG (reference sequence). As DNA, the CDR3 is TGTGCCTGGAGCTGGGACAGGACCAGCTCCTACAATGAGCAGTTCTTC. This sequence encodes CAWSWDRTSSYNEQFF.

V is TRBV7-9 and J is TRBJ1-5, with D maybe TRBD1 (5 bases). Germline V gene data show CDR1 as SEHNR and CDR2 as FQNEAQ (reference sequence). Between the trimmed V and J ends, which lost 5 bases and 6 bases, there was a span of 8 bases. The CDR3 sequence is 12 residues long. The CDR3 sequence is CASSPQGQPQHF. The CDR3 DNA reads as TGTGCCAGCAGCCCTCAGGGTCAGCCCCAGCATTTT.

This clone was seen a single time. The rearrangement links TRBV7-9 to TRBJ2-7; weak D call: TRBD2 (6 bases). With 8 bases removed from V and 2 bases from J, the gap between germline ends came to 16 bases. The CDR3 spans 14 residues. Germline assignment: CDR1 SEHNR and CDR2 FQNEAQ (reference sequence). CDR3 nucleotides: TGTGCCAGCCGTTCGGGGGAGTCCCCCTACGAGCAGTACTTC. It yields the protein CASRSGESPYEQYF.

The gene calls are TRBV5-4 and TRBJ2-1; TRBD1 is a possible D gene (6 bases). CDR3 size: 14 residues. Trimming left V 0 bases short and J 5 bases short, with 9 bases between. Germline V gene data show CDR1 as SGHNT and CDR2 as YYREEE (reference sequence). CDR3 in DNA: TGTGCCAGCAGCTTGGTAGGACAGCACAATGAGCAGTTCTTC. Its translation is CASSLVGQHNEQFF.

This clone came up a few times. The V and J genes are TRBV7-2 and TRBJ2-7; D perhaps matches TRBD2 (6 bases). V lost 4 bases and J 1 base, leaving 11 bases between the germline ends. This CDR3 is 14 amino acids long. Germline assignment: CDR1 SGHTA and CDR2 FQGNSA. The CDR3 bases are TGTGCCAGCAGCTCGGACGGACTATCCTACGAGCAGTACTTC. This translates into CASSSDGLSYEQYF.

The CDR3: CSAGVDGNTGELFF. CDR3 nucleotide sequence: TGCAGCGCTGGGGTGGACGGGAACACCGGGGAGCTGTTTTTT. The chain recombines TRBV29-1 with TRBJ2-2, with unresolved D. Looked up from germline, CDR1 is SQVTM and CDR2 is ANQGSEA. This CDR3 region has 14 residues. Trimming removed 7 bases at V and 1 base at J, with 13 bases between.

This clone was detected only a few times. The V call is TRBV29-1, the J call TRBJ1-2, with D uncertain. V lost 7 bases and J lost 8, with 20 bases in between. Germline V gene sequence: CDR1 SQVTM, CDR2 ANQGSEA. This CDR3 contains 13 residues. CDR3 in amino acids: CSAPSQELGGYTF. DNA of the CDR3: TGCAGCGCCCCGTCCCAGGAATTGGGCGGCTACACCTTC.